Listed here are 23 T cell receptor beta chains from one sample, sequenced in a study of blood T cell repertoires in COVID-19. Clones were sequenced by immunoSEQ multiplex PCR, and TCRdb holds only the in-frame ones, with some missing. The sample comprises roughly 410,000 clones, about 89% of which are singletons, and roughly 1.6% rests with the top ten. Sequencing was performed on peripheral blood. These receptors were taken from a woman aged 40-49 years with COVID-19, enrolled during active disease.

This chain joins TRBV28 and TRBJ1-2; D uncertain. V was cut by 1 base and J by 3 bases, with 24 bases left in between. The CDR3 extends over 19 amino acids. From germline, CDR1 is MDHEN and CDR2 SYDVKM. The DNA for the CDR3 is TGTGCCAGCAGTTTATCCCTCGGAACTGCGGGCGGACTGGACTATGGCTACACCTTC. This gives the protein CASSLSLGTAGGLDYGYTF.

Remarks on this clone: Other DNA sequences of this sample code for an identical CDR3. The rearrangement links TRBV20-1 to TRBJ1-6; D not certain. Looked up from germline, CDR1 is DFQATT and CDR2 is SNEGSKA (reference sequence). The CDR3 is made up of 15 amino acids. V lost 3 bases to trimming and J lost 0 bases, with 9 bases between them. CDR3 DNA: TGCAGTGCTAGTTTAGCGAGCTCCTATAATTCACCCCTCCACTTT. Protein: CSASLASSYNSPLHF.

The chain recombines TRBV4-1 with TRBJ2-3; possibly TRBD2 for D (5 bases). V lost 8 bases, J lost 7 bases, and 10 bases lay in between. Germline V gives CDR1 MGHRA, CDR2 YSYEKL. This CDR3 has 11 residues. The CDR3 region has the DNA TGCGCCAGCGCGAGGGATTATACGCAGTATTTT. It is translated as CASARDYTQYF.

Remarks on this clone: This CDR3 is also generated by other DNA sequences in the sample. V usage is TRBV28 and J usage is TRBJ1-5; 10 bases are shared with TRBD1. The V gene end was trimmed by 6 bases and the J gene end by 5 bases; junction bases not matched to a gene: 4. The CDR3 spans 14 residues. The germline V gene has CDR1 MDHEN and CDR2 SYDVKM. The CDR3 DNA reads TGTGCCAGCAGCCTCGGACAGGGGGATCAGCCCCAGCATTTT. Its protein product is CASSLGQGDQPQHF.

The chain carries TRBV5-1 and TRBJ2-7; D perhaps matches TRBD1 (7 bases). The CDR3 totals 16 residues. Germline assignment: CDR1 SGHRS and CDR2 YFSETQ. Deletions cut 4 bases from V and 2 bases from J, with 19 bases between. The CDR3 DNA sequence: TGCGCCAGCAGCCCCCTTCCCAGGGGGGAGGCCTACGAGCAGTACTTC. It is translated as CASSPLPRGEAYEQYF.

The rearrangement links TRBV5-1 to TRBJ1-1; D is unclear. Trimming stripped 1 base from V and 1 base from J, with 17 bases between. The CDR3 has 17 residues. The germline CDR1 and CDR2 sequences are SGHRS and YFSETQ. The chain's CDR3 is CASSLWSKTSPNTEAFF. The CDR3, as DNA: TGCGCCAGCAGCTTGTGGTCGAAGACTTCCCCGAACACTGAAGCTTTCTTT.

The DNA for the CDR3 is TGCGCCAGCAGCCGGGACAAGAACTCCTACGAGCAGTACTTC. Its protein is CASSRDKNSYEQYF. The V call is TRBV5-1, the J call TRBJ2-7, with a tentative D call TRBD1 (6 bases). Looked up from germline, CDR1 is SGHRS and CDR2 is YFSETQ. The CDR3 has 14 amino acids. Trimming took 4 bases from V and 0 from J, leaving 11 bases between them. The full variable domain, rest sourced from reference TRBV5-1 and TRBJ2-7, is KAGVTQTPRYLIKTRGQQVTLSCSPISGHRSVSWYQQTPGQGLQFLFEYFSETQRNKGNFPGRFSGRQFSNSRSEMNVSTLELGDSALYLCASSRDKNSYEQYFGPGTRLTVT.

The chain combines TRBV7-2 with TRBJ1-1; D call uncertain. The CDR3 covers 13 residues. V dropped 2 bases and J dropped 4 bases, with 8 bases sitting between them. From germline, CDR1 is SGHTA and CDR2 FQGNSA. This chain's CDR3 is CASSLKGGTEAFF. Here the CDR3 DNA reads TGTGCCAGCAGCTTAAAAGGAGGCACTGAAGCTTTCTTT.

The gene calls are TRBV6-5 and TRBJ1-2; 7 bases are shared with TRBD1. The CDR3 spans 14 residues. With 2 bases clipped from V and 4 bases from J, the junction kept 4 bases outside the gene matches. The germline V gene encodes CDR1 MNHEY and CDR2 SVGAGI. The CDR3, as DNA: TGTGCCAGCAGTTACGACAGGGCAAGCTATGGCTACACCTTC. Protein product: CASSYDRASYGYTF.

The chain carries TRBV20-1 and TRBJ2-1; 11 bases agree with TRBD1. J gave up 1 base and V 3 bases, and 2 bases lay outside the gene matches. In germline, CDR1 is DFQATT, CDR2 SNEGSKA (reference sequence). This CDR3 has 15 residues. CDR3 amino acids: CSASGDRGSYNEQFF. The DNA of the CDR3 is TGCAGTGCTAGTGGGGACAGGGGGTCCTACAATGAGCAGTTCTTC.

The V and J genes are TRBV19 and TRBJ1-1; D is uncertain. V was pared by 5 bases and J by 1 base, with 5 bases between. The CDR3 is 12 residues long. The V gene's germline CDR1 is LNHDA and CDR2 SQIVND (reference sequence). The CDR3 loop reads CASSLGNTEAFF. In nucleotides, the CDR3 is TGTGCCAGTAGTCTCGGGAACACTGAAGCTTTCTTT.

V is TRBV11-3 and J is TRBJ2-2; 8 bases match TRBD2. CDR1 SGHNT and CDR2 YENEEA come from the germline V gene. V shed 8 bases and J 1 base; nucleotides not matched to a gene: 6. CDR3 length: 15 residues. CDR3 protein: CASSRGGVNTGELFF. DNA of the CDR3: TGTGCCAGCTCACGGGGGGGCGTGAACACCGGGGAGCTGTTTTTT.

The rearrangement uses TRBV6-6 and TRBJ1-4; D remains unclear. V gave up 2 bases and J gave up 5 bases, with 9 bases separating them. The CDR3 spans 14 residues. Germline CDR1 is MNHNY and CDR2 is SVGAGI (reference sequence). CDR3: CASSYPVVNEKLFF. CDR3 DNA sequence: TGTGCCAGCAGTTACCCCGTTGTGAATGAAAAACTGTTTTTT.

This chain connects TRBV4-3 to TRBJ1-1; 9 bases line up with TRBD1. J was trimmed by 4 bases and V by 1 base; bases with no gene match: 1. This CDR3 has 14 residues. The germline V gene encodes CDR1 LGHNA and CDR2 YSLEER. The CDR3 loop reads CASSQGTGATEAFF. The DNA for the CDR3 is TGCGCCAGCAGCCAAGGGACAGGGGCCACTGAAGCTTTCTTT.

The chain has TRBV23-1 and TRBJ1-6; D not resolved. TRBV23-1 carries the ORF label, with uncertain function. This CDR3 has 17 residues. V lost 0 bases and J 2 bases, leaving 11 bases between the germline ends. CDR3 bases: TGCGCCAGCAGTCAATCTCCGGAACAGCCCTATAATTCACCCCTCCACTTT. Translation: CASSQSPEQPYNSPLHF.

This sequence joins TRBV5-4 and TRBJ2-7; 12 bases agree with TRBD2. The CDR3 totals 19 residues. Germline CDR1 reads SGHNT; CDR2 reads YYREEE (reference sequence). J gave up 9 bases and V 4 bases, and 23 bases lay outside the gene matches. The CDR3 nucleotides are TGTGCCAGCAGCGCCACCCCCGGGACTAGCGGGCCCGGGGGGCGAGGGCAGTACTTC. This codes for CASSATPGTSGPGGRGQYF.

V gene TRBV7-9 combines with J gene TRBJ2-3; D ambiguous. The CDR3 contains 11 residues. Trimming pared 5 bases from V and 5 bases from J, leaving 5 bases between. Per the germline V gene, CDR1 is SEHNR and CDR2 is FQNEAQ (reference sequence). The CDR3 DNA reads as TGTGCCAGCAGCCGTCTAGATACGCAGTATTTT. This encodes CASSRLDTQYF. The entire variable domain, with the rest obtained from reference TRBV7-9 and TRBJ2-3, is as follows: DTGVSQNPRHKITKRGQNVTFRCDPISEHNRLYWYRQTLGQGPEFLTYFQNEAQLEKSRLLSDRFSAERPKGSFSTLEIQRTEQGDSAMYLCASSRLDTQYFGPGTRLTVL.

The gene calls are TRBV7-9 and TRBJ1-4, with 10 positions matching TRBD1. V shed 5 bases and J 6 bases; nucleotides not matched to a gene: 9. This CDR3 has 16 amino acids. Germline values: CDR1 SEHNR, CDR2 FQNEAQ (reference sequence). In DNA, the CDR3 is TGTGCCAGCAGCCAAATTCCGGGACAGGGGTATGAAAAACTGTTTTTT. Translated: CASSQIPGQGYEKLFF.

The chain recombines TRBV7-8 with TRBJ1-2; TRBD1 aligns across 7 bases. The germline CDR1 and CDR2 sequences are SGHVS and FQNEAQ. The CDR3 has 15 amino acids. Germline trimming cut 1 base from V and 3 bases from J; bases unmatched to any gene: 5. The CDR3 protein is CASSLDGTVDYGYTF. CDR3 coding DNA: TGTGCCAGCAGCTTAGACGGGACAGTCGACTATGGCTACACCTTC. Based on the CDR3 plus reference TRBV7-8 and TRBJ1-2, the full variable domain is GAGVSQSPRYKVAKRGQDVALRCDPISGHVSLFWYQQALGQGPEFLTYFQNEAQLDKSGLPSDRFFAERPEGSVSTLKIQRTQQEDSAVYLCASSLDGTVDYGYTFGSGTRLTVV.

V usage is TRBV24-1 and J usage is TRBJ2-3; the D gene is possibly TRBD2 (6 bases). Per the germline V gene, CDR1 is KGHDR and CDR2 is SFDVKD. Trimming removed 6 bases at V and 0 bases at J, with 15 bases between. The CDR3 sequence is 16 residues long. This CDR3 reads CATSYGTLTSTDTQYF. CDR3 bases: TGTGCCACCAGTTACGGGACTCTTACTAGCACAGATACGCAGTATTTT.

DNA of the CDR3: TGCGCCAGCCCTCCCGGCTACACCTTC. Amino acids: CASPPGYTF. The chain links TRBV23-1 to TRBJ1-2; no firm D call. TRBV23-1 is placed among ORFs of uncertain function. V lost 8 bases and J 8 bases, leaving 6 bases between the germline ends. The CDR3 is made up of 9 amino acids.

This chain links TRBV19 with TRBJ1-5, with D perhaps matching TRBD1 (6 bases). Germline-derived CDR1 and CDR2 are LNHDA and SQIVND (reference sequence). The CDR3 runs 15 residues. With 3 bases removed from V and 4 bases from J, the gap between germline ends came to 13 bases. The CDR3 DNA follows: TGTGCCAGTAGTATCCGGGACACAAGTAATCAGCCCCAGCATTTT. Protein: CASSIRDTSNQPQHF.

The rearrangement uses TRBV7-9 and TRBJ2-7, with D hard to call. Germline-derived CDR1 and CDR2 are SEHNR and FQNEAQ (reference sequence). The CDR3 spans 12 residues. Trimming removed 1 base at V and 5 bases at J, with 6 bases between. The CDR3 DNA reads TGTGCCAGCAGCTTAGTCCGGGACGAGCAGTACTTC. Encoded protein: CASSLVRDEQYF.